Following are 29 T cell receptor beta chains from one sample sequenced in a study of HIV-infected patients and healthy controls (dated by TCRdb to the mid-2010s). After antiretroviral therapy began, follow-up blood was collected from HIV-infected patients roughly three months, about 14 weeks, later. Since whole blood was used without any cell fractionation, the repertoire reflected all peripheral T cells in unsorted form. Receptors were amplified or captured by 5' RACE. The sequencing machine was an Illumina MiSeq. 500 ng RNA was reverse transcribed with SuperScript III using primers against the alpha and beta constant regions. Separate alpha and beta chain libraries were made by chain-specific third strand synthesis with multiplexing indices. The public reads were reanalyzed by TCRdb: fastp trimming at Q25, MiXCR alignment, in-frame beta chains only. Rows merge per CDR3 protein into single entries with the most common DNA and genes. The sample table lists around 8,600 distinct CDR3 sequences, 6.7% of them with a count of one. Around 20% of the sample comes from the top ten.

The material sequenced was blood, taken during antiretroviral therapy. These receptors all come from an adult with HIV infection.

This clonotype was counted many times. This beta chain is an off-target read within a library intended for alpha chains, so its frequency means little. The rearrangement uses TRBV18 and TRBJ2-7; D unresolved. Germline V gene data show CDR1 as KGHSH and CDR2 as LQKENI. V dropped 3 bases and J dropped 4 bases, with 16 bases sitting between them. The CDR3 runs to 15 residues. In DNA, the CDR3 is TGTGCCAGCTCACCGGTAACGGATAATGCGTACGAGCAGTACTTC. It translates to CASSPVTDNAYEQYF.

This clonotype has a count of ten or more. The library was prepared for alpha chains; this beta chain is a stray read, so its frequency means little. The rearrangement links TRBV29-1 to TRBJ2-3; 8 bases are a match to TRBD2. This CDR3 spans 17 amino acids. Germline V gene data show CDR1 as SQVTM and CDR2 as ANQGSEA. V trimming: 6 bases; J trimming: 2 bases; junction bases outside the gene matches: 16. Written as DNA, the CDR3 is TGCAGCGTCCCCACCGGAGCGGGAGACACCTTCACAGATACGCAGTATTTT. It is translated as CSVPTGAGDTFTDTQYF.

This clonotype was seen many times. The library was designed around alpha chains, so this beta chain is a stray read whose abundance carries little weight. CDR3 region: CASSFERGYQDTQYF. CDR3 sequence (DNA): TGTGCCAGCAGTTTCGAGCGGGGGTACCAAGATACGCAGTATTTT. V and J are TRBV27 and TRBJ2-3, with 8 bases identical to TRBD2. The CDR3 has 15 amino acids. V lost 3 bases to trimming and J lost 5 bases; unmatched junction nucleotides: 7. Germline CDR1 reads MNHEY; CDR2 reads SMNVEV (reference sequence).

At least ten counts were recorded for this clonotype. The library was built for alpha chains, so this beta chain is an off-target read and its size means little. The chain couples TRBV6-6 to TRBJ1-1; 7 bases align to TRBD1. There are 12 residues in the CDR3. V shed 2 bases, J shed 8 bases, and the junction held 2 bases outside the gene matches. Germline assignment: CDR1 MNHNY and CDR2 SVGAGI (reference sequence). The CDR3 spells CASSYGGQEAFF. In DNA, the CDR3 is TGTGCCAGCAGTTACGGGGGACAGGAAGCTTTCTTT.

This clonotype was found many times. Found in a library prepared for alpha chains, this beta chain is an off-target read, and its abundance has little meaning. The V and J genes are TRBV12-3 or TRBV12-4 and TRBJ2-2, with TRBD2 matching over 7 bases. CDR3 size: 15 residues. V was pared by 6 bases and J by 0 bases, with 4 bases of the junction left unmatched. CDR3 nucleotides: TGTGCCAGCAGACTAGCGCTAGCGAACACCGGGGAGCTGTTTTTT. This gives the protein CASRLALANTGELFF.

By frequency in the sample, this clonotype is medium-sized. Little can be read into the size of this beta chain, an off-target read in a library designed for alpha chains. The gene calls are TRBV4-1 and TRBJ2-1; 15 nucleotides line up with TRBD2. Germline loops: CDR1 MGHRA, CDR2 YSYEKL. The CDR3 sequence is 18 residues long. Germline trimming cut 0 bases from V and 8 bases from J; bases unmatched to any gene: 8. The CDR3 sequence: CASSQEGTSGGRRDEQFF. The CDR3 DNA reads TGCGCCAGCAGCCAAGAGGGGACTAGCGGGGGGCGGAGAGATGAGCAGTTCTTC.

This clonotype was recorded at least ten times. Since it is a stray read in a library aimed at alpha chains, this beta chain has a size that is not meaningful. The chain joins TRBV11-3 to TRBJ1-6; no clear D gene. This CDR3 region has 13 residues. Between the trimmed V and J ends, which lost 5 bases and 10 bases, there was a span of 12 bases. Germline loops: CDR1 SGHNT, CDR2 YENEEA. CDR3 sequence reads: CASSAGSGSPLHF. DNA for the CDR3: TGTGCCAGCAGCGCCGGGTCCGGGTCACCCCTCCACTTT.

Concerning this clonotype itself: Within a library made for alpha chains, this beta chain is off target, and its count is uninformative. V is TRBV2 and J is TRBJ2-5; 9 bases map to TRBD2. V was pared by 9 bases and J by 3 bases, with 8 bases of the junction left unmatched. CDR3 length: 14 amino acids. The V gene's germline CDR1 is SNHLY and CDR2 FYNNEI. CDR3 amino acids: CASGMVAGEETQYF. In DNA, the CDR3 is TGTGCCAGTGGGATGGTAGCGGGAGAAGAGACCCAGTACTTC.

This clonotype was seen ten or more times. As an off-target read in a library built for alpha chains, this beta chain has a frequency of little significance. The V gene is TRBV24-1, the J gene TRBJ2-5; D might be TRBD1 (5 bases). V dropped 9 bases and J dropped 5 bases, with 12 bases sitting between them. Germline V gene lookup returns CDR1 KGHDR and CDR2 SFDVKD. This CDR3 has 12 residues. The CDR3 DNA sequence: TGTGCCACCCATGACAGTCGGGAGACCCAGTACTTC. It is translated as CATHDSRETQYF.

This clonotype has a count of ten or more. This beta chain is an off-target read within a library intended for alpha chains, so its frequency means little. This rearrangement joins TRBV7-9 to TRBJ2-1; D not resolved. From germline, CDR1 is SEHNR and CDR2 FQNEAQ (reference sequence). The germline V and J ends were trimmed by 4 bases and 9 bases, with 7 bases remaining between them. The CDR3 runs to 11 residues. CDR3 sequence: CASSSSTEQFF. The CDR3 coding sequence is TGTGCCAGCAGCTCAAGCACTGAGCAGTTCTTC. Supplemented by reference TRBV7-9 and TRBJ2-1, the full variable domain reads DTGVSQNPRHKITKRGQNVTFRCDPISEHNRLYWYRQTLGQGPEFLTYFQNEAQLEKSRLLSDRFSAERPKGSFSTLEIQRTEQGDSAMYLCASSSSTEQFFGPGTRLTVL.

This clonotype counts as medium-sized. This beta chain lies outside the target of a library built for alpha chains; its clone size means little. J is TRBJ2-3 and V is TRBV11-2; D is perhaps TRBD1 or TRBD2 (5 bases each). Germline V gene sequence: CDR1 SGHAT, CDR2 FQNNGV. The CDR3 loop spans 15 amino acids. V lost 8 bases and J lost 0, with 15 bases in between. In DNA, the CDR3 is TGTGCCAGCGGCACCGGGACGACTAGCACAGATACGCAGTATTTT. It yields the protein CASGTGTTSTDTQYF.

This clonotype is judged medium-sized (0.01 to 0.1%). Since it is a stray read in a library aimed at alpha chains, this beta chain has a size that is not meaningful. The chain has TRBV11-1 and TRBJ2-7, with 8 bases matching TRBD1. The germline V gene has CDR1 SGHAT and CDR2 FQDESV (reference sequence). The CDR3 contains 15 residues. J was trimmed by 7 bases and V by 7 bases; bases with no gene match: 15. This CDR3 reads CASTPSGTGDREQYF. CDR3 bases: TGTGCCAGCACCCCATCCGGGACAGGAGATAGAGAGCAGTACTTC.

This clonotype was observed at least ten times. The library was designed around alpha chains, so this beta chain is a stray read whose abundance carries little weight. This chain links TRBV29-1 with TRBJ1-2; unclear D gene. The germline V gene has CDR1 SQVTM and CDR2 ANQGSEA. V was clipped by 6 bases and J by 1 base, with 9 bases between them. The CDR3 sequence is 12 residues long. CDR3 in DNA: TGCAGCGTCCTGACGGATAACTATGGCTACACCTTC. Amino acids: CSVLTDNYGYTF.

This clonotype counts as medium-sized (0.01 to 0.1%). Because this beta chain is a stray read in a library intended to capture alpha chains, its abundance should not be given much weight. The chain uses TRBV7-2 and TRBJ2-5, with TRBD1 as a possible D gene (5 bases). V was pared by 5 bases and J by 0 bases, with 7 bases between. Germline V gene sequence: CDR1 SGHTA, CDR2 FQGNSA. The CDR3 is 13 residues long. The CDR3 DNA reads TGTGCCAGCAGCAGACAGTACCAAGAGACCCAGTACTTC. Residues: CASSRQYQETQYF.

Relative to its sample, this clonotype is medium-sized. This beta chain was picked up by a library intended for alpha chains and is off target, so its count carries little meaning. This chain uses TRBV5-1 with TRBJ2-7; possibly TRBD2 for D (7 bases). There are 15 residues in the CDR3. CDR1 and CDR2 (germline): SGHRS, YFSETQ. The V and J ends lost 4 bases and 3 bases respectively, with 17 bases between them. The CDR3 DNA reads as TGCGCCAGCAGCCCCTTAGGGGGGGCAGGCTACGAGCAGTACTTC. It yields the protein CASSPLGGAGYEQYF.

Within the sample, this clonotype is medium-sized (0.01 to 0.1%). The library was built for alpha chains, so this beta chain is an off-target read and its size means little. The chain carries TRBV6-2 or TRBV6-3 and TRBJ2-4; TRBD2 matches 10 bases. This CDR3 spans 14 amino acids. The J segment lost 8 bases and the V segment lost 4 bases, leaving 5 bases of the junction unmatched. Germline CDR1 MNHEY, CDR2 SVGEGT. CDR3 nucleotides: TGTGCCAGCAGTTTAGCGGGAGGATCTCACATTCAGTACTTC. It codes for CASSLAGGSHIQYF.

This clonotype was recorded at least ten times. This beta chain represents an off-target read in a library built for alpha chains; its size is of limited meaning. The chain has TRBV5-6 and TRBJ1-1; 7 bases agree with TRBD1. The germline gives CDR1 SGHDT, CDR2 YYEEEE. This CDR3 has 14 residues. V was pared by 4 bases and J by 5 bases, with 8 bases of the junction left unmatched. CDR3 DNA: TGTGCCAGCAGCAGGGACAGATTGGGGACTGAAGCTTTCTTT. It translates to CASSRDRLGTEAFF.

Ten or more counts support this clonotype. This beta chain came through as a stray read in a library set up for alpha chains, and its size says little. The chain has TRBV3-1 and TRBJ2-7; 9 bases align to TRBD1. The CDR3 length is 15 residues. Germline CDR1 reads LGHDT; CDR2 reads YNNKEL (reference sequence). The V segment lost 0 bases and the J segment 2 bases; nucleotides outside the gene matches: 2. CDR3 DNA sequence: TGTGCCAGCAGCCAAGAAGGACAGGGGCCCTACGAGCAGTACTTC. This encodes CASSQEGQGPYEQYF.

This clonotype has ten or more counts. This beta chain is an off-target read within a library intended for alpha chains, so its frequency means little. This chain joins TRBV18 and TRBJ2-1; 11 positions agree with TRBD2. The junction had 5 bases not matched to a gene; V was cut back by 3 bases and J by 1 base. The CDR3 totals 17 residues. Germline values: CDR1 KGHSH, CDR2 LQKENI. This chain's CDR3 is CASSPPLAGASYNEQFF. The CDR3 bases are TGTGCCAGCTCACCTCCACTAGCGGGGGCTTCCTACAATGAGCAGTTCTTC.

This clonotype was seen ten or more times. This beta chain lies outside the target of a library built for alpha chains; its clone size means little. This rearrangement joins TRBV6-5 to TRBJ2-1; D gene unclear. The V gene lost 0 bases and the J gene lost 2 bases, with 8 bases spanning the gap. CDR1 is MNHEY and CDR2 is SVGAGI in the germline V gene. The CDR3 is 15 residues long. The CDR3 DNA reads TGTGCCAGCAGTTACTCCATCCGCCCCTACAATGAGCAGTTCTTC. Protein product: CASSYSIRPYNEQFF.

This clonotype was observed once. Found in a library prepared for alpha chains, this beta chain is an off-target read, and its abundance has little meaning. This rearrangement joins TRBV19 to TRBJ2-1, with a possible D match to TRBD1 (6 bases). Germline values: CDR1 LNHDA, CDR2 SQIVND (reference sequence). CDR3 size: 14 residues. The V end lost 6 bases, the J end lost 3 bases, and 12 bases lay between the germline ends. CDR3 region: CASSTDRDYNEQFF. The CDR3 bases are TGTGCCAGTAGCACGGACAGAGACTACAATGAGCAGTTCTTC.

In this sample, this clonotype is medium-sized. This beta chain is a stray read from a library made for alpha chains; its abundance is not meaningful. The chain carries TRBV28 and TRBJ2-1; 13 bases map to TRBD2. The CDR3 sequence is 17 residues long. Germline V CDR1 and CDR2: MDHEN, SYDVKM. Losses at the gene ends were 5 bases for V and 1 base for J; bases not matched to a gene: 5. The CDR3 spells CASSHGLAGESYNEQFF. The CDR3, as DNA: TGTGCCAGCAGTCACGGACTAGCGGGAGAATCCTACAATGAGCAGTTCTTC.

The table lists this clonotype with many counts. Because the library targeted alpha chains, this beta chain is an off-target read whose size means little. The CDR3 bases are TGTGCCAGCAGCTTAAGCGGGGGGGCCCCCGAGCAGTACTTC. Amino acid sequence: CASSLSGGAPEQYF. The V and J genes are TRBV7-3 and TRBJ2-7; TRBD2 matches at 9 bases. Unmatched junction bases numbered 4, after V lost 1 base and J lost 6 bases. CDR1 and CDR2 (germline): SGHTA, FQGTGA. This CDR3 is 14 amino acids long.

This clonotype counts as medium-sized. This beta chain is a stray read from a library made for alpha chains; its abundance is not meaningful. V and J are TRBV6-5 and TRBJ2-5, with no clear D. V was pared by 3 bases and J by 4 bases, with 6 bases between. Germline V gene data show CDR1 as MNHEY and CDR2 as SVGAGI. This CDR3 comprises 12 residues. The CDR3 reads CASSYGGETQYF. The CDR3 region has the DNA TGTGCCAGCAGTTATGGTGGAGAGACCCAGTACTTC.

As to this clonotype: This beta chain is an unintended read in a library built for alpha chains; its size means little. The genes are TRBV6-6 and TRBJ2-7, with a possible D match to TRBD1 (6 bases). Trimming left V 4 bases short and J 5 bases short, with 9 bases between. This CDR3 region has 12 residues. CDR1 and CDR2 (germline): MNHNY, SVGAGI (reference sequence). The CDR3 reads CASSLQGNEQYF. DNA for the CDR3: TGTGCCAGCAGTTTACAGGGCAACGAGCAGTACTTC.

This clonotype was seen a handful of times. This beta chain was picked up by a library intended for alpha chains and is off target, so its count carries little meaning. This sequence joins TRBV6-5 and TRBJ2-7; 8 bases map to TRBD1. The CDR3 covers 13 residues. Losses at the gene ends were 2 bases for V and 3 bases for J; bases not matched to a gene: 0. Germline CDR1 is MNHEY and CDR2 is SVGAGI. CDR3 protein: CASSYTGGYEQYF. CDR3 in DNA: TGTGCCAGCAGTTACACAGGGGGCTACGAGCAGTACTTC.

This clonotype was seen repeatedly, ten times or more. Being off target in a library aimed at alpha chains, this beta chain has a size of little meaning. The genes are TRBV5-1 and TRBJ1-5; D not resolved. The germline gives CDR1 SGHRS, CDR2 YFSETQ. This CDR3 region has 15 residues. V lost 0 bases and J lost 0, with 7 bases in between. For the CDR3, the DNA is TGCGCCAGCAGCTTGGATGGGGATAGCAATCAGCCCCAGCATTTT. Translated: CASSLDGDSNQPQHF.

As concerns this clonotype: A read error may be the cause here, since a much bigger clone is one base away. Because this beta chain is a stray read in a library intended to capture alpha chains, its abundance should not be given much weight. The rearrangement uses TRBV1 and TRBJ1-5. TRBV1 is termed a pseudogene. The CDR3 is 16 residues long. The CDR3 reads CTSSQDLGPVKQPQHF. The CDR3, as DNA: TGCACCAGCAGCCAAGATCTGGGACCGGTCAAACAGCCCCAGCATTTT.

This clonotype was recorded many times. A library made for alpha chains picked up this beta chain off target, so its size means little. The gene calls are TRBV20-1 and TRBJ2-2, with TRBD2 matching 7 bases. Trimming at V came to 0 bases and at J to 5 bases, leaving 6 bases not matched to a gene. Germline V lookup: CDR1 DFQATT, CDR2 SNEGSKA (reference sequence). This CDR3 has 15 residues. The CDR3 is CSARDSGRETGELFF. The CDR3 DNA reads as TGCAGTGCTAGAGATTCGGGGCGGGAGACCGGGGAGCTGTTTTTT.